The entry that follows covers one T cell receptor (beta chain) sequence. Its antigen is as yet unknown. This sample stems from a study of breast tumors, draining lymph nodes, adjacent tissues. Study-wide results and caveats: Data only fit, rather than demonstrated, lymph node origin of most tumor T cells. Data fit most tumor T cells coming from lymph node, expanding in tumor. Compared with basal-like, luminal-like tumors shared significantly more repertoire with nontumor tissue. Compared with lymph nodes, tumors were less diverse; compared with nontumor tissue, more.

From the multiplex PCR reads, TCRdb called clonotypes with MiXCR, one entry per CDR3 protein. The table records approximately 120,000 distinct CDR3 sequences, approximately 21% of them present only once. This CDR3 is built from 13 residues. CDR1 and CDR2 (germline): LGHDT, YNNKEL (reference sequence). Trimming took 4 bases from V and 4 from J, leaving 9 bases between them. The lymph nodes were axillary draining lymph nodes from breast cancer patients. Sequencing was performed on axillary lymph node tissue. The chain uses TRBV3-1 and TRBJ2-3; D is possibly TRBD1 (6 bases). The clonotype originates from a female donor with breast cancer. Some clones in this sample may be carry-over from other donors' samples. The CDR3 DNA follows: TGTGCCAGCAGCCCCAGGGGCGCAGATACGCAGTATTTT. Translated, it gives CASSPRGADTQYF.